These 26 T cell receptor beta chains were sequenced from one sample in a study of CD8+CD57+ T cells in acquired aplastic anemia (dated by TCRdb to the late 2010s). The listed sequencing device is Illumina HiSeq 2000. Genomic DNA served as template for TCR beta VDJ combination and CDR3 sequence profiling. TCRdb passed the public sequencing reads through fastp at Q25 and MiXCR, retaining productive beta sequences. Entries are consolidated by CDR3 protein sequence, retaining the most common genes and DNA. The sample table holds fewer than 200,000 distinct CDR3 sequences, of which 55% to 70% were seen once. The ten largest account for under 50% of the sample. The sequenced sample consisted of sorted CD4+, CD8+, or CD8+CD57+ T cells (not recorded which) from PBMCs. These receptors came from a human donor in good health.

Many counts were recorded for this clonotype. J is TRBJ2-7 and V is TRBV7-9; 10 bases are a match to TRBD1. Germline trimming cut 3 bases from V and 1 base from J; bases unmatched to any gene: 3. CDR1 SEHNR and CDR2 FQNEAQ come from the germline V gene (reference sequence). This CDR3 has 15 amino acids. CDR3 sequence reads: CASSFDRGQSYEQYF. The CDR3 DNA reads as TGTGCCAGCAGCTTCGACAGGGGGCAATCCTACGAGCAGTACTTC.

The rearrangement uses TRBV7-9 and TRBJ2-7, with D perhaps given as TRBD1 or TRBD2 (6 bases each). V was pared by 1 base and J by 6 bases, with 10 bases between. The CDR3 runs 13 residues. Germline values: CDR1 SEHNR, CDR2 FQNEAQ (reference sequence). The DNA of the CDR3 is TGTGCCAGCAGCTTAGTAGGAGGGGGCGAGCAGTACTTC. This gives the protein CASSLVGGGEQYF.

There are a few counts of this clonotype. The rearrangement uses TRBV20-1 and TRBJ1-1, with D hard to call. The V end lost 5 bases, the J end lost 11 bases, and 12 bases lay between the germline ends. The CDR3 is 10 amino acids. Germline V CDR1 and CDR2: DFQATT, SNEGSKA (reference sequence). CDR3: CSASSPPAFF. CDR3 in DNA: TGCAGTGCTTCCTCGCCTCCGGCTTTCTTT.

CDR3 loop: CASSAGTRREQYF. The CDR3 nucleotides are TGTGCCAGCAGCGCTGGGACTCGTCGTGAGCAGTACTTC. The chain has TRBV7-2 and TRBJ2-7; the D gene is possibly TRBD2 (6 bases). This CDR3 region has 13 residues. V was pared by 5 bases and J by 7 bases, with 15 bases between. CDR1 SGHTA and CDR2 FQGNSA come from the germline V gene.

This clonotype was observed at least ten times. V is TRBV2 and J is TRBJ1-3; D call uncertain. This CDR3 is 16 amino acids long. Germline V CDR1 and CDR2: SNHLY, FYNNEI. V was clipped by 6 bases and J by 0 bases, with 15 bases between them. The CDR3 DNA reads TGTGCCAGCAGCCAATTACTCGGCCCCTCTGGAAACACCATATATTTT. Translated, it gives CASSQLLGPSGNTIYF. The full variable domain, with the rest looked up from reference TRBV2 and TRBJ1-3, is EPEVTQTPSHQVTQMGQEVILRCVPISNHLYFYWYRQILGQKVEFLVSFYNNEISEKSEIFDDQFSVERPDGSNFTLKIRSTKLEDSAMYFCASSQLLGPSGNTIYFGEGSWLTVV.

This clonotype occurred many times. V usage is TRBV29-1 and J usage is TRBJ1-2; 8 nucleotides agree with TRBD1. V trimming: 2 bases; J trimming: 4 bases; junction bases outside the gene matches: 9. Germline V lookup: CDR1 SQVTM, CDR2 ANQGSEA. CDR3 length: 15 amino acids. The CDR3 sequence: CSVEIPGGPFYGYTF. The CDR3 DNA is TGCAGCGTTGAAATCCCAGGGGGCCCATTCTATGGCTACACCTTC.

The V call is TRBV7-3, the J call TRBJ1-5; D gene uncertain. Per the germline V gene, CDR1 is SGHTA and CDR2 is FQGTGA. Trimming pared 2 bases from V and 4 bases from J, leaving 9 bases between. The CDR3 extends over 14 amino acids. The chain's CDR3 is CASSLDFENQPQHF. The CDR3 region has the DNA TGTGCCAGCAGCTTAGATTTTGAAAATCAGCCCCAGCATTTT.

The CDR3 spells CASSDIGRFSGANVLTF. For the CDR3, the DNA is TGTGCCAGCAGTGATATCGGACGTTTCTCTGGGGCCAACGTCCTGACTTTC. The chain carries TRBV6-1 and TRBJ2-6; D unresolved. Germline CDR1 MNHNS, CDR2 SASEGT. The CDR3 extends over 17 amino acids. The V gene lost 3 bases and the J gene lost 0 bases, with 12 bases spanning the gap.

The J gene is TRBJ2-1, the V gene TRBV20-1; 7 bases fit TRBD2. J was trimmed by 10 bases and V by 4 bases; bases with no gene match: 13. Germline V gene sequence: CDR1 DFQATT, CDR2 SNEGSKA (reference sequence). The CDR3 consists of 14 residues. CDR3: CSAIPPREAYEQFF. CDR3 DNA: TGCAGTGCTATACCGCCACGGGAGGCCTACGAGCAGTTCTTC.

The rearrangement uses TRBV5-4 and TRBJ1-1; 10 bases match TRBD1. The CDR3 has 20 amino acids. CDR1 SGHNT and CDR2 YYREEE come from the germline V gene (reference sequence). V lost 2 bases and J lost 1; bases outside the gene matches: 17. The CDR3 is CASSLSGQGTNFQSNTEAFF. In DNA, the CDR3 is TGTGCCAGCAGCTTATCGGGACAGGGGACCAACTTTCAATCGAACACTGAAGCTTTCTTT.

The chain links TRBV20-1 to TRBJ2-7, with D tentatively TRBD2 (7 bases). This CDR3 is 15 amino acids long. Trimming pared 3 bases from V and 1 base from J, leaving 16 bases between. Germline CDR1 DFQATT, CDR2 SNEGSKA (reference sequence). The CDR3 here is CSASRWEGESYEQYF. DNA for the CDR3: TGCAGTGCTAGCCGTTGGGAGGGGGAGTCCTACGAGCAGTACTTC.

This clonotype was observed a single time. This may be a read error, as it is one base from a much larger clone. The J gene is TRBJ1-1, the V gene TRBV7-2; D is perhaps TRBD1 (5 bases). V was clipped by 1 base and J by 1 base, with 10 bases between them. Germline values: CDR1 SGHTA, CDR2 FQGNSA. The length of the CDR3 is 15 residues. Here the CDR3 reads CASSLVGTTNTEAFF. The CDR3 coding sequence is TGTGCCAGCAGCTTAGTAGGGACTACGAACACTGAAGCTTTCTTT.

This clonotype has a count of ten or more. The CDR3 region has the DNA TGTGCCAGCAGTTTCCCCGGAGCCTACGAGCAGTACTTC. Encoded protein: CASSFPGAYEQYF. V usage is TRBV12-3 or TRBV12-4 and J usage is TRBJ2-7; D remains ambiguous. The CDR3 has 13 residues. V was cut by 3 bases and J by 2 bases, with 8 bases left in between.

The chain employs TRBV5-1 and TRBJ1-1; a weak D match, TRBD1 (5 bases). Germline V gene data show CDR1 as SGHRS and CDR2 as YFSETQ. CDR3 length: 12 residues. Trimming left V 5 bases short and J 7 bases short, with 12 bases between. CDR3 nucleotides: TGCGCCAGCAGTTTTGGGGCCGGTGAAGCTTTCTTT. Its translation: CASSFGAGEAFF.

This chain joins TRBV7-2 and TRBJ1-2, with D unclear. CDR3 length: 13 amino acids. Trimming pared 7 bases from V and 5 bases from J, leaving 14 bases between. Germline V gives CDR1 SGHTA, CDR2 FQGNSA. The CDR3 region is CASTRPWGYGYTF. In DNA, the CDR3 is TGTGCCAGCACCCGTCCATGGGGTTATGGCTACACCTTC.

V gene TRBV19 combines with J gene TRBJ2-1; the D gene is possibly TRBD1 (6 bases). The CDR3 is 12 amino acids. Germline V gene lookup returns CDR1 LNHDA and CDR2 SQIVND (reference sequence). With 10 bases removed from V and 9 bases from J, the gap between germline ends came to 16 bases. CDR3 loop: CATTTGWTEQFF. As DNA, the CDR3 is TGTGCCACAACCACAGGGTGGACTGAGCAGTTCTTC.

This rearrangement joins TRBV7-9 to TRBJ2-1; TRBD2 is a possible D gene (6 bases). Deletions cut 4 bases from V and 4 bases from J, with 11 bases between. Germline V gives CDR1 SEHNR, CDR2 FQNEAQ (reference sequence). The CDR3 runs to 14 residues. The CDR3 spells CASSSWRDYNEQFF. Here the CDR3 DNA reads TGTGCCAGCAGCTCCTGGAGGGATTACAATGAGCAGTTCTTC. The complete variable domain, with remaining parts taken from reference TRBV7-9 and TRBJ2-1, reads DTGVSQNPRHKITKRGQNVTFRCDPISEHNRLYWYRQTLGQGPEFLTYFQNEAQLEKSRLLSDRFSAERPKGSFSTLEIQRTEQGDSAMYLCASSSWRDYNEQFFGPGTRLTVL.

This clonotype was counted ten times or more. This chain's CDR3 is CASSSTGTIDQPQHF. As DNA, the CDR3 is TGTGCCAGCAGTTCCACAGGGACGATCGATCAGCCCCAGCATTTT. The chain combines TRBV6-7 with TRBJ1-5, with D tentatively TRBD1 (6 bases). TRBV6-7 carries the ORF label, with uncertain function. V was trimmed by 4 bases and J by 5 bases, leaving 15 bases between them. The CDR3 is 15 residues long.

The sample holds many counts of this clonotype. The CDR3 is CASSVGMSSYNEQFF. The CDR3 nucleotides read TGTGCCAGCAGCGTAGGAATGAGCTCCTACAATGAGCAGTTCTTC. The chain carries TRBV9 and TRBJ2-1; no reliable D call. Germline CDR1 is SGDLS and CDR2 is YYNGEE. There are 15 residues in the CDR3. The V gene lost 0 bases and the J gene lost 0 bases, with 7 bases spanning the gap.

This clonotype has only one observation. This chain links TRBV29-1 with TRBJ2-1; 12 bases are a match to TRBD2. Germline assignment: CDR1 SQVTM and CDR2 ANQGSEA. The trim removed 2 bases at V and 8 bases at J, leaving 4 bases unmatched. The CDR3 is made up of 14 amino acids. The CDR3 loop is CSVELAGGGDEQFF. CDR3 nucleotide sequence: TGCAGCGTTGAACTAGCGGGAGGGGGGGATGAGCAGTTCTTC.

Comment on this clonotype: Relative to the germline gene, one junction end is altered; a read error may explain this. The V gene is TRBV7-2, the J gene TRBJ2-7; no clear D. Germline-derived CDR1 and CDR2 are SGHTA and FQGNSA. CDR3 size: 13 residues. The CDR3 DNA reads TGCGCCAGCAGCCAAGACCCAACCTACGAGCAGTACTTC. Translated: CASSQDPTYEQYF.

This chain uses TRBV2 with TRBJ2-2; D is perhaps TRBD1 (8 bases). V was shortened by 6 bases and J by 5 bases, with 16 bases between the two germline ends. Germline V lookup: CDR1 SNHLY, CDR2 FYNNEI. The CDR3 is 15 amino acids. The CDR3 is CASRIQGGVTGELFF. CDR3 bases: TGTGCCAGCAGGATACAGGGGGGGGTAACCGGGGAGCTGTTTTTT.

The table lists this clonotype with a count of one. The CDR3 region is CSASQTGYGHEQYF. In DNA, the CDR3 is TGCAGTGCTAGCCAGACAGGATACGGCCACGAGCAGTACTTC. The chain couples TRBV20-1 to TRBJ2-7; TRBD1 might be the D (6 bases). Trimming shortened V by 3 bases and J by 5 bases, and 17 bases separated the two germline ends. Germline V gene lookup returns CDR1 DFQATT and CDR2 SNEGSKA (reference sequence). The CDR3 consists of 14 residues.

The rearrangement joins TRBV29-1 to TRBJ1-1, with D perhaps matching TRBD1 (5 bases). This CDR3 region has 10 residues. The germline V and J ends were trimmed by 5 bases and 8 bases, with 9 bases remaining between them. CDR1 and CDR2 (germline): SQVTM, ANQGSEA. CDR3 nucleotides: TGCAGCGTTCACAGGTCCGAAGCTTTCTTT. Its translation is CSVHRSEAFF.

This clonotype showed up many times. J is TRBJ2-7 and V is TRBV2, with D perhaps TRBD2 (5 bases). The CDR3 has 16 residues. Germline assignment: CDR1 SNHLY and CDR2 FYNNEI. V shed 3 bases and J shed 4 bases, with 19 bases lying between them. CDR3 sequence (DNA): TGTGCCAGCAGTGAGACAAATCCCTCCACGGGGTACGAGCAGTACTTC. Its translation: CASSETNPSTGYEQYF.

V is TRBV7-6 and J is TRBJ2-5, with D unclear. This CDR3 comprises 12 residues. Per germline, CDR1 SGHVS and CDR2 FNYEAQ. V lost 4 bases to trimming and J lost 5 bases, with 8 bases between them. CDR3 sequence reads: CASSSGRETQYF. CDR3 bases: TGTGCCAGCAGCTCGGGTCGTGAGACCCAGTACTTC.